These 21 T cell receptor beta chains came from one sample sequenced in a study of blood T cell repertoires in COVID-19. Sequencing used immunoSEQ multiplex PCR; TCRdb keeps in-frame clones, though not all of them. This table has around 340,000 clones, around 83% appearing once. The sample consisted of peripheral blood. These receptors were collected from a man under 40 with active or convalescent COVID-19.

The CDR3 coding sequence is TGTGCCAGCAGCTTAGAACCAGGGCACTATGGCTACACCTTC. Amino acid sequence: CASSLEPGHYGYTF. The chain uses TRBV7-2 and TRBJ1-2; possible D gene TRBD1, 5 bases. Germline-derived CDR1 and CDR2 are SGHTA and FQGNSA. Trimming cost V 1 base and J 3 bases, with 9 bases left between them. This CDR3 is 14 amino acids long.

CDR3 sequence (DNA): TGTGCCAGCAGCCTCGACGCGGGGGTGGGTGGCTACACCTTC. Amino acid sequence: CASSLDAGVGGYTF. The chain has TRBV7-6 and TRBJ1-2; maybe TRBD1 (5 bases). The CDR3 is 14 amino acids. V lost 5 bases and J lost 7, with 17 bases in between. The germline CDR1 and CDR2 sequences are SGHVS and FNYEAQ.

J is TRBJ2-6 and V is TRBV29-1; TRBD1 might be the D (5 bases). V lost 4 bases, J lost 5 bases, and 12 bases lay in between. Looked up from germline, CDR1 is SQVTM and CDR2 is ANQGSEA. The CDR3 runs 14 residues. CDR3 in amino acids: CSVGQGYRANVLTF. CDR3 in DNA: TGCAGCGTTGGCCAGGGATATAGGGCCAACGTCCTGACTTTC.

The chain links TRBV19 to TRBJ1-5; D is perhaps TRBD1 (6 bases). Trimming shortened V by 6 bases and J by 7 bases, and 13 bases separated the two germline ends. CDR1 is LNHDA, CDR2 SQIVND, per germline (reference sequence). The CDR3 length is 13 residues. The chain's CDR3 is CASRLQGGQPQHF. The DNA of the CDR3 is TGTGCCAGTAGATTACAGGGAGGGCAGCCCCAGCATTTT.

The chain couples TRBV25-1 to TRBJ1-1; D is ambiguous. Germline V gives CDR1 MGHDK, CDR2 SYGVNS. CDR3 length: 15 amino acids. V was trimmed by 2 bases and J by 0 bases, leaving 10 bases between them. CDR3 sequence reads: CASSEPSNMNTEAFF. In DNA form, the CDR3 reads TGTGCCAGCAGTGAACCCTCGAACATGAACACTGAAGCTTTCTTT. The full variable domain, with the rest looked up from reference TRBV25-1 and TRBJ1-1, is EADIYQTPRYLVIGTGKKITLECSQTMGHDKMYWYQQDPGMELHLIHYSYGVNSTEKGDLSSESTVSRIRTEHFPLTLESARPSHTSQYLCASSEPSNMNTEAFFGQGTRLTVV.

The V and J genes are TRBV11-2 and TRBJ2-3; possible D gene TRBD1, 6 bases. Trimming removed 6 bases at V and 6 bases at J, with 10 bases between. Germline V gene lookup returns CDR1 SGHAT and CDR2 FQNNGV. The CDR3 contains 12 residues. CDR3 residues: CASSHRVDTQYF. The CDR3 DNA is TGTGCCAGCAGTCACAGGGTGGATACGCAGTATTTT.

This clone showed up just a few times. The genes are TRBV5-1 and TRBJ2-3, with TRBD2 identical over 7 bases. J was trimmed by 4 bases and V by 7 bases; bases with no gene match: 12. The CDR3 loop spans 15 amino acids. Looked up from germline, CDR1 is SGHRS and CDR2 is YFSETQ. The CDR3 bases are TGCGCCAGCCACCTGGGCGGGAGTGGCGCAGATACGCAGTATTTT. It codes for CASHLGGSGADTQYF. Based on the CDR3 plus reference TRBV5-1 and TRBJ2-3, the full variable domain is KAGVTQTPRYLIKTRGQQVTLSCSPISGHRSVSWYQQTPGQGLQFLFEYFSETQRNKGNFPGRFSGRQFSNSRSEMNVSTLELGDSALYLCASHLGGSGADTQYFGPGTRLTVL.

In this sample, this clone turned up a few times. The chain uses TRBV5-1 and TRBJ2-5; 13 bases are shared with TRBD2. The CDR3 runs to 16 residues. V trimming: 6 bases; J trimming: 2 bases; junction bases outside the gene matches: 7. Germline V gene sequence: CDR1 SGHRS, CDR2 YFSETQ. CDR3 coding DNA: TGCGCCAGCATTCCACCGGGACTAGCGGGACAAGAGACCCAGTACTTC. Residues: CASIPPGLAGQETQYF.

V and J are TRBV7-3 and TRBJ2-3, with 7 bases that match TRBD1. J was trimmed by 2 bases and V by 2 bases; bases with no gene match: 1. The CDR3 totals 14 residues. Germline V lookup: CDR1 SGHTA, CDR2 FQGTGA. The CDR3 region has the DNA TGTGCCAGCAGCTTAGACAGGGCCACAGATACGCAGTATTTT. It translates to CASSLDRATDTQYF.

J is TRBJ2-5 and V is TRBV7-2; 8 bases are a match to TRBD1. This CDR3 is built from 13 residues. CDR1 and CDR2 (germline): SGHTA, FQGNSA. With V trimmed by 5 bases and J by 5 bases, 4 bases remained unmatched. CDR3 amino acids: CASSGGQAETQYF. CDR3 coding DNA: TGTGCCAGCAGCGGGGGACAGGCGGAGACCCAGTACTTC.

J is TRBJ1-1 and V is TRBV30; 8 bases are shared with TRBD1. Germline lookup yields CDR1 GTSNPN and CDR2 SVGIG (reference sequence). Trimming at V came to 4 bases and at J to 6 bases, leaving 7 bases not matched to a gene. There are 13 residues in the CDR3. This chain's CDR3 is CAWNTGQGPEAFF. The CDR3 DNA is TGTGCCTGGAACACCGGACAGGGCCCTGAAGCTTTCTTT.

The table lists this clone with a few counts. The gene calls are TRBV28 and TRBJ1-6; possibly TRBD1 for D (6 bases). V was cut by 6 bases and J by 5 bases, with 8 bases left in between. The CDR3 has 13 amino acids. CDR1 and CDR2 (germline): MDHEN, SYDVKM. This chain's CDR3 is CASRTGNNSPLHF. The CDR3 DNA reads as TGTGCCAGCAGGACAGGCAATAATTCACCCCTCCACTTT. Using reference TRBV28 and TRBJ1-6 for the parts outside the CDR3, the full variable domain is DVKVTQSSRYLVKRTGEKVFLECVQDMDHENMFWYRQDPGLGLRLIYFSYDVKMKEKGDIPEGYSVSREKKERFSLILESASTNQTSMYLCASRTGNNSPLHFGNGTRLTVT.

This clone was found once. The chain couples TRBV4-1 to TRBJ1-2, with TRBD1 matching over 7 bases. The CDR3 has 17 amino acids. With 1 base clipped from V and 2 bases from J, the junction kept 10 bases outside the gene matches. The V gene's germline CDR1 is MGHRA and CDR2 YSYEKL. This chain's CDR3 is CASSQVRTGQGNYGYTF. CDR3 DNA: TGCGCCAGCAGCCAAGTGAGGACAGGTCAGGGGAACTATGGCTACACCTTC.

The chain uses TRBV24-1 and TRBJ2-1, with a possible D match to TRBD2 (5 bases). The V gene lost 5 bases and the J gene lost 10 bases, with 11 bases spanning the gap. CDR1 and CDR2 (germline): KGHDR, SFDVKD. The CDR3 is 12 residues long. The CDR3: CATSVRTGEQFF. DNA for the CDR3: TGTGCCACCAGTGTTCGGACTGGGGAGCAGTTCTTC.

This chain uses TRBV7-9 with TRBJ2-7; 7 nucleotides align to TRBD1. The ends lost 0 bases at V and 7 bases at J; junction bases unmatched: 15. Looked up from germline, CDR1 is SEHNR and CDR2 is FQNEAQ (reference sequence). The CDR3 runs 17 residues. CDR3 sequence reads: CASSLAGQTGKVGEQYF. For the CDR3, the DNA is TGTGCCAGCAGCTTAGCGGGTCAGACAGGGAAGGTGGGGGAGCAGTACTTC.

The rearrangement uses TRBV4-3 and TRBJ2-5, with 11 bases fitting TRBD2. This CDR3 comprises 15 residues. V lost 4 bases and J lost 2; bases outside the gene matches: 3. Germline CDR1 reads LGHNA; CDR2 reads YSLEER. CDR3 in DNA: TGCGCCAGCAGCCGGGGACTAGCGGCTCAAGAGACCCAGTACTTC. It translates to CASSRGLAAQETQYF.

The V gene is TRBV14, the J gene TRBJ2-7, with 9 bases that match TRBD2. The junction had 11 bases not matched to a gene; V was cut back by 4 bases and J by 7 bases. The CDR3 has 15 residues. Germline loops: CDR1 SGHDN, CDR2 FVKESK. CDR3 in DNA: TGTGCCAGCAGCCGAATTAGCGGGAGAACTCGAGAGCAGTACTTC. It translates to CASSRISGRTREQYF.

The J gene is TRBJ2-1, the V gene TRBV18, with TRBD1 identical over 10 bases. V trimming: 3 bases; J trimming: 10 bases; junction bases outside the gene matches: 9. CDR3 length: 15 residues. Germline V CDR1 and CDR2: KGHSH, LQKENI. As DNA, the CDR3 is TGTGCCAGCTCACCGCCGGGACAGGGGAGGTTGGAGCAGTTCTTC. Translating gives CASSPPGQGRLEQFF.

This chain uses TRBV29-1 with TRBJ1-5; 8 bases line up with TRBD1. The germline CDR1 and CDR2 sequences are SQVTM and ANQGSEA. This CDR3 contains 16 residues. Germline trimming cut 2 bases from V and 7 bases from J; bases unmatched to any gene: 13. This chain's CDR3 is CSVEKGQGASEQPQHF. The CDR3 DNA is TGCAGCGTTGAAAAGGGGCAGGGGGCGTCCGAACAGCCCCAGCATTTT.

The chain uses TRBV11-1 and TRBJ2-7; TRBD1 agrees at 7 bases. CDR1 SGHAT and CDR2 FQDESV come from the germline V gene (reference sequence). Trimming at V came to 5 bases and at J to 0 bases, leaving 10 bases not matched to a gene. This CDR3 is built from 16 residues. The CDR3 protein is CASSPRTGDSSYEQYF. The CDR3 DNA reads as TGTGCCAGCAGCCCGAGGACAGGTGATAGCTCCTACGAGCAGTACTTC.

The J gene is TRBJ2-3, the V gene TRBV24-1; D possibly corresponds to TRBD1 (5 bases). This CDR3 has 12 residues. Germline V lookup: CDR1 KGHDR, CDR2 SFDVKD. V lost 9 bases to trimming and J lost 1 base, with 7 bases between them. The CDR3 is CATARGTDTQYF. The CDR3 DNA reads TGTGCCACCGCCAGGGGCACAGATACGCAGTATTTT.